This T cell receptor beta chain is from a study of T cell repertoires in cytomegalovirus infection. Background on the study: Public signatures in TCR beta pointed to CMV infection and matching HLA type.

In the case of this clonotype: What it binds is not known.

This CDR3 region has 13 residues. Germline-derived CDR1 and CDR2 are SGHTA and FQGNSA. Trimming pared 7 bases from V and 2 bases from J, leaving 11 bases between. TCRdb independently ran MiXCR on the reads; one entry per CDR3 protein. The table has under 200,000 distinct CDR3 sequences, less than 25% seen once; the top ten hold 20% to 30%. Sequenced here: CD8+ T cells from cultured PBMCs, sampled from culture after CMV antigen stimulation. The chain combines TRBV7-2 with TRBJ1-1, with D unresolved. This receptor was taken from a human donor in good health (CMV status not recorded). Some clones in this sample may be carry-over from other donors' samples. CDR3 in amino acids: CASTSGINTEAFF. Written as DNA, the CDR3 is TGTGCCAGCACCTCGGGGATCAACACTGAAGCTTTCTTT.